This T cell receptor beta chain stems from a study of control samples from healthy donors and cancer patients (dated by TCRdb to about 2020). There are a few counts of this clone. This receptor's antigen is unknown. Qualities for individual bases were not recorded, and no much larger clone is one base off. The sample has other DNA sequences that encode this CDR3 too. The method behind the library was the immunoSEQ multiplex PCR assay. Held by TCRdb, this immuneACCESS table contains in-frame sequences only and omits some clones. Under half of the omission traces to an unresolved V gene where checked; the cause of the rest is unknown. This sample comprises approximately 170,000 clones, roughly 91% of them detected only once. Of the sample, about 1.4% falls within the top ten clones. The CDR3 runs 14 amino acids, cysteine and phenylalanine included. Only the CDR3 region is kept as DNA, spanning 42 bases read in frame from base 1. Trimming removed 5 bases from V and 2 bases from J; the gene matches leave 5 bases unexplained. Sequences SEHNR (CDR1) and FQNEAQ (CDR2) are obtained from the germline V gene (reference sequence).

The receptor chain draws on TRBV7-9 and TRBJ1-2; the central 7 bases match TRBD1. Sequences were obtained from blood. The sequence came from a woman under 40 in good health. The bases are TGTGCCAGCAGCCCGACAGGGTACAACTATGGCTACACCTTC. This sequence encodes CASSPTGYNYGYTF.